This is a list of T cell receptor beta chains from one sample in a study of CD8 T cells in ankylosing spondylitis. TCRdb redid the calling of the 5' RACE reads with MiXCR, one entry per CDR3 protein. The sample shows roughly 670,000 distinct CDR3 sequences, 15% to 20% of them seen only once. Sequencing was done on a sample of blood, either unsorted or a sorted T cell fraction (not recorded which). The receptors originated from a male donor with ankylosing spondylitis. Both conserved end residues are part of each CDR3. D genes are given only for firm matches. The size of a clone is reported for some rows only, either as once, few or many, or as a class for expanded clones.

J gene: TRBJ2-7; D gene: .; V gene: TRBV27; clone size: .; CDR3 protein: CASVGTGYEQYF; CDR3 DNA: TGTGCCAGCGTCGGGACTGGCTACGAGCAGTACTTC
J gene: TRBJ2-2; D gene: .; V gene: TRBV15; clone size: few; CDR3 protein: CATGATGNTGELFF; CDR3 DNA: TGTGCCACTGGGGCTACAGGGAACACCGGGGAGCTGTTTTTT
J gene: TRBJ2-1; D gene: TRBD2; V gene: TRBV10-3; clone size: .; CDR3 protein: CAIGGTTNNEQFF; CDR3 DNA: TGTGCCATCGGCGGGACTACAAACAATGAGCAGTTCTTC
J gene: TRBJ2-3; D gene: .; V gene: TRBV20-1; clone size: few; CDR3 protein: CSARDRRFTDTQYF; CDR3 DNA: TGCAGTGCTAGAGATCGCAGGTTCACAGATACGCAGTATTTT
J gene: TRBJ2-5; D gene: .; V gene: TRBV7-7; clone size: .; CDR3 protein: CASSYLTGPQETQYF; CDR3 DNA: TGTGCCAGCAGCTACTTAACCGGGCCGCAAGAGACCCAGTACTTC
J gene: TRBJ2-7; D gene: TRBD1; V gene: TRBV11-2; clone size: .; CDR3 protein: CASKINSDRDRDDYEQYF; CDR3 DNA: TGTGCCAGCAAGATTAATAGTGACAGGGACAGGGATGACTACGAGCAGTACTTC
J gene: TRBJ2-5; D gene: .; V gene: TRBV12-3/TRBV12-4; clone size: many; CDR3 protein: CASSLVGVQETQYF; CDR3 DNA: TGTGCCAGCAGTTTAGTGGGGGTCCAAGAGACCCAGTACTTC
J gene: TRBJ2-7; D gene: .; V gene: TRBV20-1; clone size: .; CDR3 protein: CSAPSPASASYEQYF; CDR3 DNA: TGCAGTGCTCCAAGTCCGGCCAGTGCCTCCTACGAGCAGTACTTC
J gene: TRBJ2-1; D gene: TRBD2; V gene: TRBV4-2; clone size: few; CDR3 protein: CACSPGTSGGGEQFF; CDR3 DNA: TGTGCCTGCAGCCCCGGGACTAGCGGAGGTGGAGAGCAGTTCTTC
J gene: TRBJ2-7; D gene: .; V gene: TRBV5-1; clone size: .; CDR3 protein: CASSSTSRGPHEQYF; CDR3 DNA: TGCGCCAGCAGCTCTACTAGCAGGGGTCCCCACGAGCAGTACTTC
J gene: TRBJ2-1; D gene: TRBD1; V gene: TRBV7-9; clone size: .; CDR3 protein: CASVGQGVFSYNEQFF; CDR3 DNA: TGTGCCAGCGTCGGACAGGGAGTTTTTTCCTACAATGAGCAGTTCTTC
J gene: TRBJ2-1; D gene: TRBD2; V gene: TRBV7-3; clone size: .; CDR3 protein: CASSHRGGSSYNEQFF; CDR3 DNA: TGTGCCAGCAGCCACCGGGGGGGAAGCTCCTACAATGAGCAGTTCTTC
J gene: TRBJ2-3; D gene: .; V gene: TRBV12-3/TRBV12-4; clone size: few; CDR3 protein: CASSLLGGRDTQYF; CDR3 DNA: TGTGCCAGCAGTTTGTTGGGGGGGCGAGATACGCAGTATTTT
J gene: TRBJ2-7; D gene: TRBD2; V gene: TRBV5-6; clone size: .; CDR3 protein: CASSDGGTSGSYEQYF; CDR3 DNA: TGTGCCAGCAGCGACGGCGGGACTAGCGGATCCTACGAGCAGTACTTC
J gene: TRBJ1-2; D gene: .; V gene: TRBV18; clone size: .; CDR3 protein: CASSPSSGANYGYTF; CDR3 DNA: TGTGCCAGCTCACCCTCCTCAGGAGCTAACTATGGCTACACCTTC
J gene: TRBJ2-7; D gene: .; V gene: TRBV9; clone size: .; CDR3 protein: CASSVGGGTDEQYF; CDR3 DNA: TGTGCCAGCAGCGTAGGCGGGGGCACGGACGAGCAGTACTTC
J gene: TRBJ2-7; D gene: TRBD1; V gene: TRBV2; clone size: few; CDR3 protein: CASSDRTGGHEQYF; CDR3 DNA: TGTGCCAGCAGTGACAGGACAGGGGGCCACGAGCAGTACTTC
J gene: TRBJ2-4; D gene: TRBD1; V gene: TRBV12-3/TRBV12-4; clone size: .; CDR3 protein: CASSGQGGILAKNIQYF; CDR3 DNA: TGTGCCAGCTCGGGACAGGGGGGAATTCTAGCCAAAAACATTCAGTACTTC
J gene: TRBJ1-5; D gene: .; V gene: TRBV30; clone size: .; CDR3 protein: CAWSNRDSNQPQHF; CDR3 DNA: TGTGCCTGGAGTAACCGGGACAGCAATCAGCCCCAGCATTTT